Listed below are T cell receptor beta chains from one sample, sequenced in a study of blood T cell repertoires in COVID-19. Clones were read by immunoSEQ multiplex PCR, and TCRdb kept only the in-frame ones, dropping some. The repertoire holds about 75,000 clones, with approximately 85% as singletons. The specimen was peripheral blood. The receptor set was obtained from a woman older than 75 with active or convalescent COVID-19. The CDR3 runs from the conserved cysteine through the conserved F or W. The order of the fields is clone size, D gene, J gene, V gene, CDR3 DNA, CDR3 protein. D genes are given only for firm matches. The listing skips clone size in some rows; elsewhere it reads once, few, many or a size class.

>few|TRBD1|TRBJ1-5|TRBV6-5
TGTGCCAGCAGTCCACAGGGGGGGGGCAATCAGCCCCAGCATTTT
CASSPQGGGNQPQHF
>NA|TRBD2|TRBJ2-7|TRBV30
TGTGCCTGGAGTGCCCAGTTGGGCGGGAGCTCCTACGAGCAGTACTTC
CAWSAQLGGSSYEQYF
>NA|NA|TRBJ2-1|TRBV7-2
TGTGCCAGCAGCTTAGGGTCTAGCCTTAGGCCTGAGCAGTTCTTC
CASSLGSSLRPEQFF
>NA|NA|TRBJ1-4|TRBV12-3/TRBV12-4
TGTGCCAGCAGCTGGGGCTGGGAAAAACTGTTTTTT
CASSWGWEKLFF
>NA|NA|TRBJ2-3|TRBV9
TGTGCCAGCAGCTTCTCGACATCCTTGGGAGATACGCAGTATTTT
CASSFSTSLGDTQYF
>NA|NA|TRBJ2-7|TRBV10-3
TGTGCCATCAGTGAAAGTATACTCCTTAACGAGCAGTACTTC
CAISESILLNEQYF
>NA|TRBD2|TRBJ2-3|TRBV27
TGTGCCAGCAATCGCCTGACTAGCGGGAGGGCCGGGGGCACAGATACGCAGTATTTT
CASNRLTSGRAGGTDTQYF
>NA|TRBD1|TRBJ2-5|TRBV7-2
TGTGCCAGCAGGGACCCAGGGGGCGGATGGCGAGAGACCCAGTACTTC
CASRDPGGGWRETQYF
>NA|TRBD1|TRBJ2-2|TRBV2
TGTGCCAGCAGTGCTTTCGACAGGGGGCGCACCGGGGAGCTGTTTTTT
CASSAFDRGRTGELFF
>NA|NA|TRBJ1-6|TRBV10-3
TGTGCCATCAGTGAAAGGGAGAGTTCGGCTTCACCCCTCCACTTT
CAISERESSASPLHF
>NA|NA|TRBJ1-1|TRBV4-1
TGCGCCAGCAGCCAAGATACAGCACCGAACACTGAAGCTTTCTTT
CASSQDTAPNTEAFF
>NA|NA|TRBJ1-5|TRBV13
TGTGCCAGCAGCCTCAACAGGGTTCAGCCCCAGCATTTT
CASSLNRVQPQHF
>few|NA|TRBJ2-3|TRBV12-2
TGTGCAAGTCGCCCCTTACGACAGGGAGGAACGCAGTATTTT
CASRPLRQGGTQYF
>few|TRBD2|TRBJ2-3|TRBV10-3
TGTGCCATATCCGCGGGAGTGGGAACAGATACGCAGTATTTT
CAISAGVGTDTQYF
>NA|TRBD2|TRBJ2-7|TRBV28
TGTGCCAGCAGTTTAGGCCTAGCGGGACACTACGAGCAGTACTTC
CASSLGLAGHYEQYF
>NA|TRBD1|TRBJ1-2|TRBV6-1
TGTGCCAGCAGTGGAACTTCGGACAGGGTGAATTATGGCTACACCTTC
CASSGTSDRVNYGYTF
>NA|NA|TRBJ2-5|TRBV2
TGTGCCAGCAGGTATCAGGGGTTCTCCCCAAGAAAGACCCAGTACTTC
CASRYQGFSPRKTQYF
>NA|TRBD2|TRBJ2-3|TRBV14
TGTGCCAGCAGCCAAGACCGGGGGGGAAGCACAGATACGCAGTATTTT
CASSQDRGGSTDTQYF
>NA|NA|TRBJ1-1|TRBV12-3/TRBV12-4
TGTGCCAGCAGTTTGGTGACAGAAGAAGCTTTCTTT
CASSLVTEEAFF
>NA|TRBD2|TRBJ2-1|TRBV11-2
TGTGCCAGCAGCTTAGTAGCGGGATTTTTCAATGAGCAGTTCTTC
CASSLVAGFFNEQFF
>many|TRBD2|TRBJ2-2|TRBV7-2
TGTGCCAGCAGCAAAACTAGCGGCACCGGGGAGCTGTTTTTT
CASSKTSGTGELFF
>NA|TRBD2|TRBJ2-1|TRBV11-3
TGTGCCAGCAGCCCCGGGGGACTAGCAGTCTACAATGAGCAGTTCTTC
CASSPGGLAVYNEQFF